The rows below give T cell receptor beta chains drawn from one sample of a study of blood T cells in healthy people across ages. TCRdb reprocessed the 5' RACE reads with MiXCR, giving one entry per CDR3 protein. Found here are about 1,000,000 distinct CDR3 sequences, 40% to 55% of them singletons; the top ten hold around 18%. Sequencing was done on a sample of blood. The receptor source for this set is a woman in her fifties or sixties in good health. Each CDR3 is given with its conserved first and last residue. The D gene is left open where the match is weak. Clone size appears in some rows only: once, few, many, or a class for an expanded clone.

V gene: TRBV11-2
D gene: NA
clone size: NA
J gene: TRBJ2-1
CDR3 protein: CASSPNRGGAHNEQFF
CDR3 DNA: TGTGCCAGCAGCCCTAATAGAGGGGGGGCCCACAATGAGCAGTTCTTC

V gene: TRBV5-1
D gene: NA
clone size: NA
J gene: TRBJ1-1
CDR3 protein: CASSLGYRDTEAFF
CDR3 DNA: TGCGCCAGCAGCTTGGGTTACCGGGACACTGAAGCTTTCTTT

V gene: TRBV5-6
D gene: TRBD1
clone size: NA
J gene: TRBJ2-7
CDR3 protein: CASSLSQQGTYNEQYF
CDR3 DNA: TGTGCCAGCAGCTTGTCGCAACAGGGGACCTACAATGAGCAGTACTTC

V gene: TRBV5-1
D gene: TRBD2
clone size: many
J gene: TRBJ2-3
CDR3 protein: CASSLGLAGSTDTQYF
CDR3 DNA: TGCGCCAGCAGCTTGGGACTAGCGGGAAGCACAGATACGCAGTATTTT

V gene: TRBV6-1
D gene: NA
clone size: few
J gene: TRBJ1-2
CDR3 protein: CASSEEAQRGYTF
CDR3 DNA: TGTGCCAGCAGTGAAGAAGCGCAACGCGGCTACACCTTC

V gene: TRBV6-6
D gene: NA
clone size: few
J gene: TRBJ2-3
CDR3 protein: CASSYSRGPDTQYF
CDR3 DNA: TGTGCCAGCAGTTACTCGCGGGGCCCAGATACGCAGTATTTT

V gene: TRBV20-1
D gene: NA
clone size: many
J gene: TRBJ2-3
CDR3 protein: CSAPRGDTQYF
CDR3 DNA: TGCAGCGCCCCAAGGGGTGATACGCAGTATTTT

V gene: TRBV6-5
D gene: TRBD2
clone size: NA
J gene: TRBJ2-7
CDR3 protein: CASNIAGVNEQYF
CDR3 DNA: TGTGCCAGCAATATAGCGGGAGTGAATGAGCAGTACTTC

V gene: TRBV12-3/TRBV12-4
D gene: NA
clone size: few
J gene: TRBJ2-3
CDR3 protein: CASSFAGPGDTQYF
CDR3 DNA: TGTGCCAGCAGTTTTGCGGGGCCCGGGGATACGCAGTATTTT

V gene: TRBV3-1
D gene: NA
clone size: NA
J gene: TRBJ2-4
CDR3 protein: CASSQDSQAGRDIQYF
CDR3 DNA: TGTGCCAGCAGCCAAGATTCACAGGCGGGGCGTGACATTCAGTACTTC

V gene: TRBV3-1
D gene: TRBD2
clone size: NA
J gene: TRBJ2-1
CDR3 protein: CASSQDLGLAGVGEQFF
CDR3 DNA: TGTGCCAGCAGCCAAGATCTGGGACTAGCGGGGGTCGGTGAGCAGTTCTTC

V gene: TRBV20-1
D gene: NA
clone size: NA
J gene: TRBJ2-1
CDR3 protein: CSASRTANNEQFF
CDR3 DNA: TGCAGTGCTTCCCGGACAGCTAACAATGAGCAGTTCTTC

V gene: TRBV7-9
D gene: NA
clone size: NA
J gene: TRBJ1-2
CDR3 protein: CASSPSGGLNYGYTF
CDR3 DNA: TGTGCCAGCAGCCCGAGTGGGGGGCTGAACTATGGCTACACCTTC

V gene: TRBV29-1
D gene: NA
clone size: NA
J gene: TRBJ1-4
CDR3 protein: CSVKQGGNEELFF
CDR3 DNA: TGCAGCGTTAAACAGGGCGGTAATGAAGAACTGTTTTTT

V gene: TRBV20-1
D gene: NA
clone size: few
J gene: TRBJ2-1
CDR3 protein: CSANKQGHPRREQFF
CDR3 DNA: TGCAGTGCCAACAAACAGGGCCACCCGCGTAGAGAGCAGTTCTTC

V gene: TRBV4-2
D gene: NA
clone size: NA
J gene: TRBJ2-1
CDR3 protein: CASSQSTLSSYNEQFF
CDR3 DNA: TGTGCCAGCAGCCAATCGACGCTGAGCTCCTACAATGAGCAGTTCTTC

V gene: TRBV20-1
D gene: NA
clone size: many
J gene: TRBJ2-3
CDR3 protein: CSAKYGGATDTQYF
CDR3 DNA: TGCAGTGCTAAGTACGGGGGAGCCACAGATACGCAGTATTTT

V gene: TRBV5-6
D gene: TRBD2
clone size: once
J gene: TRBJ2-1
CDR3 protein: CASSPDSYTLAGAYNEQFF
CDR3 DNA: TGTGCCAGCAGCCCTGACTCGTACACTCTAGCGGGGGCCTACAATGAGCAGTTCTTC

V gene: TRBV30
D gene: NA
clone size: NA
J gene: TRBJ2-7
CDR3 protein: CAWSAGTFTYEQYF
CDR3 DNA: TGTGCCTGGAGTGCCGGGACTTTTACCTACGAGCAGTACTTC

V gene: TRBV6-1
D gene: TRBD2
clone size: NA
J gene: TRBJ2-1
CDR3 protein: CASIGKGGSGTNYNEQFF
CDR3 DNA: TGTGCCAGCATTGGAAAAGGGGGTAGCGGGACCAACTACAATGAGCAGTTCTTC

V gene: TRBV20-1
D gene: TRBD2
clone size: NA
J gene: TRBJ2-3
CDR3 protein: CSAYPRRLAGGRDTQYF
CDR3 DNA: TGCAGTGCTTACCCTCGCAGACTAGCGGGGGGGCGAGATACGCAGTATTTT

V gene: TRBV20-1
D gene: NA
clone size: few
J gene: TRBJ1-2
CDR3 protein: CSARGGQDNSYGYTF
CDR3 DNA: TGCAGTGCTAGAGGCGGTCAGGACAACTCTTATGGCTACACCTTC

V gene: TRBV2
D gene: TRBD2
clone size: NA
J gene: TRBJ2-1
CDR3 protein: CATMRSGRANEQFF
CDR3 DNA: TGTGCCACTATGCGGAGCGGGAGGGCCAATGAGCAGTTCTTC

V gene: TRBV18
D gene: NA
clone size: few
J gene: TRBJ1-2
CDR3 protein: CASSGIYGYTF
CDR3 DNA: TGTGCCAGCTCAGGTATCTACGGCTACACCTTC

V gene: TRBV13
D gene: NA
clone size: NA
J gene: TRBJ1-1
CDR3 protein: CASSAAMNTEAFF
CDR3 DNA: TGTGCCAGCAGCGCAGCCATGAACACTGAAGCTTTCTTT

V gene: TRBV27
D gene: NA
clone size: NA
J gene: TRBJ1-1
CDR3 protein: CASSWRWSGNTEAFF
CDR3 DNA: TGTGCCAGCAGTTGGAGGTGGAGTGGGAACACTGAAGCTTTCTTT

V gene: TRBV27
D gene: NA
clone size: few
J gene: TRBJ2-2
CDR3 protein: CASSRYTGELFF
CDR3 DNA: TGTGCCAGTAGTCGATATACCGGGGAGCTGTTTTTT

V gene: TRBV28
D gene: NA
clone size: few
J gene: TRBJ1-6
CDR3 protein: CASSFEGDGNSPLHF
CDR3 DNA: TGTGCCAGCAGTTTTGAGGGAGATGGGAATTCACCCCTCCACTTT

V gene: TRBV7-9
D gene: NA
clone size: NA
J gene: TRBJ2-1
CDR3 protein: CASSISGNPYNEQFF
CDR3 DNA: TGTGCCAGCAGCATAAGCGGAAATCCTTACAATGAGCAGTTCTTC

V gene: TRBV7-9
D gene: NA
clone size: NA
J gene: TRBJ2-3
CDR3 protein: CASSLPNSDTQYF
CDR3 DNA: TGTGCCAGCAGCCTACCTAACTCAGATACGCAGTATTTT

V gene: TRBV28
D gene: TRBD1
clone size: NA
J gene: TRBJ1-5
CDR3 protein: CASSLSGGAGQPQHF
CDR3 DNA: TGTGCCAGCAGTTTATCAGGGGGCGCCGGGCAGCCCCAGCATTTT

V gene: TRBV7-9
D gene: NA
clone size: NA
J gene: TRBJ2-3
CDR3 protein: CASSLTDYTQYF
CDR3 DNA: TGTGCCAGCAGCCTGACAGATTATACGCAGTATTTT

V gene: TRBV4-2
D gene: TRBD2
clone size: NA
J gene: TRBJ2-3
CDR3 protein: CASSQSGGLAGEGTQYF
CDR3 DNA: TGTGCCAGCAGCCAAAGTGGGGGACTAGCGGGAGAGGGTACGCAGTATTTT

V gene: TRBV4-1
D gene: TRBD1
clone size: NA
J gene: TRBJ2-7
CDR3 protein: CASSHDPGQYEQYF
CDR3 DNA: TGCGCCAGCAGCCACGACCCGGGACAGTACGAGCAGTACTTC

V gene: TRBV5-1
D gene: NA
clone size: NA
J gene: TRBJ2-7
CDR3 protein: CASSSAGESSYEQYF
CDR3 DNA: TGCGCCAGCAGCTCAGCGGGCGAAAGCTCCTACGAGCAGTACTTC

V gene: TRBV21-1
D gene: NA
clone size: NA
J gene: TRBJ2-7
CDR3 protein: CASSKTRDSNEQYF
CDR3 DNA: TGTGCCAGCAGCAAAACCAGGGATTCTAATGAGCAGTACTTC

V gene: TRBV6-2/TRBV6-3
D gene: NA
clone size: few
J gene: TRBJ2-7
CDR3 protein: CASSYSGLEQYF
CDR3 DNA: TGTGCCAGCAGTTACTCGGGACTCGAGCAGTACTTC

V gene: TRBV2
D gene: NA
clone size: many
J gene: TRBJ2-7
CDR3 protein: CASSELFYEQYF
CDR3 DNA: TGTGCCAGCAGTGAGTTGTTCTACGAGCAGTACTTC

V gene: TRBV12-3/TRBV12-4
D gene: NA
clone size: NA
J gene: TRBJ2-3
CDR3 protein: CASSLPLGPDTQYF
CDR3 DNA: TGTGCCAGCAGTCTACCCTTAGGGCCAGATACGCAGTATTTT

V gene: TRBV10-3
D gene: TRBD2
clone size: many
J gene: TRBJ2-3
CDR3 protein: CAIRDPTSGRAGDTQYF
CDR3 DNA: TGTGCCATCAGGGACCCGACTAGCGGGAGGGCTGGAGATACGCAGTATTTT

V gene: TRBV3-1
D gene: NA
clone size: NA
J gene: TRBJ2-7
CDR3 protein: CASSQGVSANYEQYF
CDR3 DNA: TGTGCCAGCAGCCAAGGGGTTAGCGCCAACTACGAGCAGTACTTC

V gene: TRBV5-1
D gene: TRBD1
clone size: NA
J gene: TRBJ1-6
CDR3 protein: CASSKNRGHSPGSYNSPLHF
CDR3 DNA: TGCGCCAGCAGCAAGAACAGGGGGCATTCGCCCGGCTCCTATAATTCACCCCTCCACTTT

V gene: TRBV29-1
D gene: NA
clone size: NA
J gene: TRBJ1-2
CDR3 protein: CSGGDPYGYTF
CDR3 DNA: TGCAGCGGGGGGGACCCCTATGGCTACACCTTC

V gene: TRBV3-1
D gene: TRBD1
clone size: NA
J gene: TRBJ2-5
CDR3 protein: CASSRGQAHQETQYF
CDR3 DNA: TGTGCCAGCAGCCGAGGACAGGCCCACCAAGAGACCCAGTACTTC

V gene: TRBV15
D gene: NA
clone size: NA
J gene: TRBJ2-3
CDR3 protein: CATSGISDTQYF
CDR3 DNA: TGTGCCACCAGCGGGATCTCAGATACGCAGTATTTT